The sequence of this T cell receptor beta chain was determined in a study of shared clonotypes between healthy human individuals. The study's findings and limits: Sampling was confined to blood; repertoires within tissues likely differ. Approximately 5.4% of naive CD4 clonotypes were common to a handful of donors.

Looked up from germline, CDR1 is SGHNT and CDR2 is YYREEE (reference sequence). V lost 0 bases and J lost 2; bases outside the gene matches: 4. The CDR3 runs to 16 residues. The method was immunoSEQ multiplex PCR; TCRdb's version includes in-frame clones alone and lacks a portion of them. This table has about 1 million clones, 65% to 75% appearing once. On this clone itself: Its antigen is currently unknown.

The sequence derives from a man aged 18 to 29 in good health. V and J are TRBV5-4 and TRBJ2-5; TRBD2 matches 10 bases. Sequencing input: memory CD4+ T cells sorted from blood. Subset given: CD45RA-negative fraction. CDR3: CASSLASSGGQETQYF. The CDR3 DNA reads TGTGCCAGCAGCTTGGCGTCTAGCGGGGGTCAAGAGACCCAGTACTTC.